The sequence of this T cell receptor (beta chain) was determined in a study of CD8 T cells in Susac syndrome. Random hexamers served to reverse transcribe roughly 0.5 to 1 ug RNA. Each CDR3 protein gets one entry after TCRdb re-called the immunoSEQ multiplex PCR reads with MiXCR. The repertoire holds some 190,000 distinct CDR3 sequences, with around 95% as singletons. The V end lost 5 bases, the J end lost 4 bases, and 10 bases lay between the germline ends. The CDR3 totals 13 residues. Germline lookup yields CDR1 SGHTA and CDR2 FQGNSA. Negative isolation yielded CD4+ and CD8+ T cells, and FACS enriched TEMRA cells.

Sequenced sample: CD4+ T cells from PBMCs. The rearrangement links TRBV7-2 to TRBJ2-3; D is possibly TRBD2 (6 bases). This receptor was obtained from a human donor in good health. Here the CDR3 DNA reads TGTGCCAGCAGCCCGCCTAGCGCAGATACGCAGTATTTT. Translating gives CASSPPSADTQYF.